These 26 T cell receptor beta chains were sequenced from one sample in a study of cytomegalovirus exposure and HLA in healthy donors. In the PCR, 60 Vbeta and 13 Jbeta primers were used. Method: immunoSEQ multiplex PCR; TCRdb's copy keeps in-frame clones and lacks some. The sample has fewer than 250,000 clones, about 75% seen once. The sequencing sample was made of PBMCs. The receptors originated from a male donor in good health and CMV-seronegative.

This sequence joins TRBV29-1 and TRBJ2-7, with D possibly matching TRBD1 (5 bases). The germline V gene encodes CDR1 SQVTM and CDR2 ANQGSEA. CDR3 length equals 12 residues. The V end lost 4 bases, the J end lost 2 bases, and 9 bases lay between the germline ends. The CDR3 sequence: CSVVVTAYEQYF. CDR3 in DNA: TGCAGCGTTGTCGTGACAGCCTACGAGCAGTACTTC.

The chain couples TRBV19 to TRBJ2-3; possibly TRBD1 for D (6 bases). The germline CDR1 and CDR2 sequences are LNHDA and SQIVND (reference sequence). The CDR3 is made up of 12 amino acids. Trimming left V 4 bases short and J 4 bases short, with 6 bases between. The DNA of the CDR3 is TGTGCCAGTAGTAACAGGGCAGATACGCAGTATTTT. This translates into CASSNRADTQYF.

The chain combines TRBV4-1 with TRBJ1-4; 7 bases agree with TRBD1. CDR1 MGHRA and CDR2 YSYEKL come from the germline V gene. The CDR3 spans 17 residues. Trimming cost V 0 bases and J 8 bases; bases outside gene matches: 12. The CDR3 region is CASSQELSTGVREKLFF. For the CDR3, the DNA is TGCGCCAGCAGCCAAGAACTGTCCACAGGGGTTCGGGAAAAACTGTTTTTT.

The chain joins TRBV28 to TRBJ1-2; 7 bases match TRBD1. The CDR3 contains 16 residues. Trimming at V came to 3 bases and at J to 0 bases, leaving 7 bases not matched to a gene. Germline V gene sequence: CDR1 MDHEN, CDR2 SYDVKM. The CDR3 DNA follows: TGTGCCAGCAGTTTGGTCCGGACAGGATCTAACTATGGCTACACCTTC. Its translation is CASSLVRTGSNYGYTF.

V and J are TRBV29-1 and TRBJ2-5; 8 bases line up with TRBD1. The germline V gene encodes CDR1 SQVTM and CDR2 ANQGSEA. The CDR3 extends over 14 amino acids. Trimming cost V 6 bases and J 0 bases; bases outside gene matches: 6. CDR3 region: CSVRTGKYQETQYF. DNA of the CDR3: TGCAGCGTCCGGACAGGGAAGTACCAAGAGACCCAGTACTTC.

This chain joins TRBV27 and TRBJ2-3; TRBD2 agrees at 7 bases. CDR1 is MNHEY, CDR2 SMNVEV, per germline (reference sequence). Trimming cost V 7 bases and J 4 bases; bases outside gene matches: 11. The CDR3 length is 15 residues. CDR3 nucleotides: TGTGCCAGCACCTTTAGGAGGGAGGGCCCAGATACGCAGTATTTT. Translating it yields CASTFRREGPDTQYF.

This sequence joins TRBV7-9 and TRBJ1-4; 8 nucleotides line up with TRBD1. Unmatched junction bases numbered 4, after V lost 6 bases and J lost 7 bases. The CDR3 covers 13 residues. Germline loops: CDR1 SEHNR, CDR2 FQNEAQ (reference sequence). The CDR3 spells CASRQTGGEKLFF. The CDR3, as DNA: TGTGCCAGCAGGCAAACAGGGGGTGAAAAACTGTTTTTT.

V gene TRBV5-1 combines with J gene TRBJ2-2; D call uncertain. The CDR3 contains 13 residues. Germline lookup yields CDR1 SGHRS and CDR2 YFSETQ. Trimming stripped 3 bases from V and 4 bases from J, with 7 bases between. CDR3 residues: CASSSSPTGELFF. CDR3 bases: TGCGCCAGCAGCTCTTCCCCCACCGGGGAGCTGTTTTTT.

This clone was observed a few times. This chain connects TRBV4-3 to TRBJ2-3; 9 positions agree with TRBD2. The CDR3 has 21 residues. In germline, CDR1 is LGHNA, CDR2 YSLEER. The V gene end was trimmed by 0 bases and the J gene end by 7 bases; junction bases not matched to a gene: 23. The CDR3, as DNA: TGCGCCAGCAGCCAAGATCTTATGTGGGGGCGGGGCGGGAGGGCCGCGTATACGCAGTATTTT. Translated, it gives CASSQDLMWGRGGRAAYTQYF.

This clone was picked up one time. The chain has TRBV13 and TRBJ2-1; TRBD2 matches 9 bases. The CDR3 extends over 16 amino acids. J lost 8 bases, V lost 3 bases, and 11 bases had no gene match. Germline V gene data show CDR1 as PRHDT and CDR2 as FYEKMQ (reference sequence). In nucleotides, the CDR3 is TGTGCCAGCAGCTTGAGAGCGGGAGGACTCCATGATGAGCAGTTCTTC. Translating it yields CASSLRAGGLHDEQFF.

This clone showed up just a few times. The J gene is TRBJ2-2, the V gene TRBV9; 7 positions match TRBD1. CDR3 length: 17 residues. The junction had 9 bases not matched to a gene; V was cut back by 0 bases and J by 4 bases. CDR1 is SGDLS and CDR2 is YYNGEE in the germline V gene. The CDR3 here is CASSVEGTAFLTGELFF. The CDR3 DNA follows: TGTGCCAGCAGCGTAGAAGGGACAGCGTTTCTCACCGGGGAGCTGTTTTTT.

The J gene is TRBJ2-2, the V gene TRBV2; TRBD2 aligns across 11 bases. The length of the CDR3 is 15 residues. The ends lost 10 bases at V and 5 bases at J; junction bases unmatched: 9. In germline, CDR1 is SNHLY, CDR2 FYNNEI. CDR3 in amino acids: CAINPGLAETGELFF. The CDR3, as DNA: TGTGCCATCAATCCGGGACTAGCGGAGACCGGGGAGCTGTTTTTT.

Points on this clone: A read error may account for a junction end that differs from germline. The rearrangement joins TRBV12-5 to TRBJ2-1, with TRBD1 identical over 8 bases. Germline CDR1 and CDR2: LGHNT and FRNRAP. The CDR3 contains 16 residues. For the CDR3, the DNA is TGTGCTAGTGATTTGGTACTGGGGACAGGAAGAACTGGGCAGTTCTTC. Residues: CASDLVLGTGRTGQFF.

This clone has only a few counts. V and J are TRBV27 and TRBJ1-2; D is perhaps TRBD1 (6 bases). This CDR3 region has 15 residues. With 3 bases removed from V and 0 bases from J, the gap between germline ends came to 11 bases. Per the germline V gene, CDR1 is MNHEY and CDR2 is SMNVEV (reference sequence). The CDR3 is CASSFGQFPNYGYTF. CDR3 in DNA: TGTGCCAGCAGTTTCGGACAGTTCCCTAACTATGGCTACACCTTC.

This clone is a singleton in its sample. In DNA, the CDR3 is TGTGCCAGCAGCCCTGGACGGGGGAAAAGGGCCTATGGCTACACCTTC. Its protein is CASSPGRGKRAYGYTF. The chain recombines TRBV9 with TRBJ1-2; the D gene is possibly TRBD1 (5 bases). Trimming stripped 4 bases from V and 4 bases from J, with 20 bases between. The length of the CDR3 is 16 residues. CDR1 and CDR2 from the germline V gene are SGDLS and YYNGEE. The complete variable domain, with remaining parts taken from reference TRBV9 and TRBJ1-2, reads DSGVTQTPKHLITATGQRVTLRCSPRSGDLSVYWYQQSLDQGLQFLIQYYNGEERAKGNILERFSAQQFPDLHSELNLSSLELGDSALYFCASSPGRGKRAYGYTFGSGTRLTVV.

The V and J genes are TRBV28 and TRBJ1-3; D gene ambiguous. Germline lookup yields CDR1 MDHEN and CDR2 SYDVKM. The CDR3 totals 15 residues. Trimming left V 0 bases short and J 4 bases short, with 10 bases between. CDR3 nucleotides: TGTGCCAGCAGTTTATGGGGCCAGACGGGAAACACCATATATTTT. Translation gives CASSLWGQTGNTIYF.

This sequence joins TRBV29-1 and TRBJ1-3, with 7 bases aligning to TRBD1. Germline trimming cut 5 bases from V and 2 bases from J; bases unmatched to any gene: 0. Germline-derived CDR1 and CDR2 are SQVTM and ANQGSEA. The CDR3 spans 12 residues. CDR3 sequence (DNA): TGCAGCGTTACAGGGGCTGGAAACACCATATATTTT. It translates to CSVTGAGNTIYF.

This rearrangement joins TRBV9 to TRBJ1-6; possible D gene TRBD1, 6 bases. The CDR3 runs to 14 residues. Per germline, CDR1 SGDLS and CDR2 YYNGEE. V was shortened by 3 bases and J by 10 bases, with 14 bases between the two germline ends. CDR3 region: CASSGTGSRSPLHF. The CDR3 nucleotides are TGTGCCAGCAGCGGAACAGGGTCCCGGTCACCCCTCCACTTT.

The chain recombines TRBV28 with TRBJ2-7; 12 bases agree with TRBD1. This CDR3 is built from 14 residues. Per germline, CDR1 MDHEN and CDR2 SYDVKM. CDR3 sequence reads: CATSPGQGAYEQYF. Here the CDR3 DNA reads TGTGCGACATCGCCGGGACAGGGGGCGTACGAGCAGTACTTC.

The rearrangement joins TRBV5-5 to TRBJ1-4, with TRBD1 matching over 7 bases. V lost 4 bases and J lost 5; bases outside the gene matches: 8. Germline V gene data show CDR1 as SGHKS and CDR2 as YYEKEE (reference sequence). The CDR3 covers 15 residues. The CDR3 DNA sequence: TGTGCCAGCAGCCCCCAAGGGGGCAGAAATGAAAAACTGTTTTTT. Its translation: CASSPQGGRNEKLFF.

CDR3 DNA sequence: TGCGCCAGCGGAAGCGGGTCAATGAACACCGGGGAGCTGTTTTTT. Its translation is CASGSGSMNTGELFF. This chain joins TRBV5-1 and TRBJ2-2; the D gene is possibly TRBD2 (6 bases). The germline V gene encodes CDR1 SGHRS and CDR2 YFSETQ. V dropped 7 bases and J dropped 1 base, with 14 bases sitting between them. This CDR3 comprises 15 residues.

The V gene is TRBV28, the J gene TRBJ2-7; 9 positions match TRBD1. The CDR3 is made up of 16 amino acids. Per the germline V gene, CDR1 is MDHEN and CDR2 is SYDVKM. V gave up 2 bases and J gave up 3 bases; unmatched junction bases: 8. CDR3 DNA: TGTGCCAGCAGTTTAGTAGCAGGACAGGGGATCTACGAGCAGTACTTC. It is translated as CASSLVAGQGIYEQYF.

The chain joins TRBV10-1 to TRBJ2-7, with D uncertain. Between the trimmed V and J ends, which lost 4 bases and 3 bases, there was a span of 10 bases. This CDR3 has 13 residues. Germline loops: CDR1 WNHNN, CDR2 SYGVQD (reference sequence). CDR3 bases: TGCGCCAGCAGTGGTTTACACCACTACGAGCAGTACTTC. This translates into CASSGLHHYEQYF.

The chain uses TRBV15 and TRBJ2-3, with D perhaps matching TRBD2 (5 bases). Germline V lookup: CDR1 LNHNV, CDR2 YYDKDF (reference sequence). V was shortened by 3 bases and J by 2 bases, with 9 bases between the two germline ends. This CDR3 is 14 amino acids long. The CDR3 DNA follows: TGTGCCACCAGCAGTTCCCTAGCCACAGATACGCAGTATTTT. Translating gives CATSSSLATDTQYF.

The chain joins TRBV7-2 to TRBJ2-1, with D perhaps matching TRBD1 (6 bases). The V gene lost 1 base and the J gene lost 5 bases, with 18 bases spanning the gap. Germline V lookup: CDR1 SGHTA, CDR2 FQGNSA. This CDR3 is built from 17 residues. The CDR3 sequence: CASSLVGTTTVDNEQFF. CDR3 DNA: TGTGCCAGCAGCTTAGTTGGGACAACAACCGTGGACAATGAGCAGTTCTTC.

The chain links TRBV7-2 to TRBJ1-4; D may be TRBD1 (5 bases). CDR3 length: 14 amino acids. V lost 3 bases to trimming and J lost 8 bases, with 13 bases between them. CDR1 is SGHTA and CDR2 is FQGNSA in the germline V gene. CDR3 nucleotides: TGTGCCAGCAGCTTTGGGAGGGGTCGGGAAAAACTGTTTTTT. Translation: CASSFGRGREKLFF.